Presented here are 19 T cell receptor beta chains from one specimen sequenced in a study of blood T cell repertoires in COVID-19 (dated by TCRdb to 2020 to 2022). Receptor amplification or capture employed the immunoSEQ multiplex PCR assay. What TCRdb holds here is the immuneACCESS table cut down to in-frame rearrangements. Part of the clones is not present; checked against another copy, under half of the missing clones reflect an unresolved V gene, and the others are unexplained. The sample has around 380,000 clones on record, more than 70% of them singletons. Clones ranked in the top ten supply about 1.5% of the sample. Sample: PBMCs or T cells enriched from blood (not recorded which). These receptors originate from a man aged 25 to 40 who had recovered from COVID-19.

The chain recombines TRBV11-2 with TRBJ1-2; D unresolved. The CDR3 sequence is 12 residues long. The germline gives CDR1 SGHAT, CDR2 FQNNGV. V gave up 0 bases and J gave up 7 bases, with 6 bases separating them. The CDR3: CASSLDFSGYTF. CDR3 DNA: TGTGCCAGCAGCTTAGATTTCAGTGGCTACACCTTC.

The CDR3, as DNA: TGTGCCAGCAGCCTAGGTATGGGCCATGGCAATGAGCAGTTCTTC. It encodes CASSLGMGHGNEQFF. The J gene is TRBJ2-1, the V gene TRBV7-6; no clear D. The CDR3 runs to 15 residues. Trimming removed 5 bases at V and 6 bases at J, with 17 bases between. CDR1 and CDR2 from the germline V gene are SGHVS and FNYEAQ.

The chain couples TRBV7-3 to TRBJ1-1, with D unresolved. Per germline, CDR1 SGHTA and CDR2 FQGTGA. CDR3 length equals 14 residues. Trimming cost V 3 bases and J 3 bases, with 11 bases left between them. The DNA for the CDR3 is TGTGCCAGCAGCTTGTCCCCCGGGGACACTGAAGCTTTCTTT. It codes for CASSLSPGDTEAFF.

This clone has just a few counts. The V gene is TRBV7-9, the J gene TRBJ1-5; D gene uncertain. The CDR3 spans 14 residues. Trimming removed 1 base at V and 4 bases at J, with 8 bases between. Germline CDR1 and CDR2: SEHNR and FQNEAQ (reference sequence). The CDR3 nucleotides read TGTGCCAGCAGCTTAGGGTCGGGAAATCAGCCCCAGCATTTT. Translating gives CASSLGSGNQPQHF.

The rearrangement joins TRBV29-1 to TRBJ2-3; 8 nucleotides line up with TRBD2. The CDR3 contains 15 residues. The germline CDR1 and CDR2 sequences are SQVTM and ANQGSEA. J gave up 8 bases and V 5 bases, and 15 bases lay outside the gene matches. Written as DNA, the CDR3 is TGCAGCGTTCACTCAAATAGCGGGGTCGTGGGTACGCAGTATTTT. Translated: CSVHSNSGVVGTQYF.

The CDR3 is CASSVQTGSGNTIYF. The CDR3 region has the DNA TGTGCCAGCAGCGTCCAGACTGGCTCTGGAAACACCATATATTTT. The chain recombines TRBV9 with TRBJ1-3, with no clear D. In germline, CDR1 is SGDLS, CDR2 YYNGEE. V was pared by 2 bases and J by 0 bases, with 9 bases between. The CDR3 is made up of 15 amino acids.

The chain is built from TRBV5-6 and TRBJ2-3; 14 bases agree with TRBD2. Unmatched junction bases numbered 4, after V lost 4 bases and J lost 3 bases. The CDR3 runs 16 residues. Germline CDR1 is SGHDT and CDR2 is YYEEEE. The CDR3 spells CASSGTSGGLTDTQYF. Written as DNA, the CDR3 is TGTGCCAGCAGCGGGACTAGCGGGGGACTGACAGATACGCAGTATTTT.

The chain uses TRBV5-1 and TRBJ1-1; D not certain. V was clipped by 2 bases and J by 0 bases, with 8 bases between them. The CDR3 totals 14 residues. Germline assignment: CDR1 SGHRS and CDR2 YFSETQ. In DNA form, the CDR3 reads TGCGCCAGCAGCTTAGAGGAGGTGAACACTGAAGCTTTCTTT. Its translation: CASSLEEVNTEAFF.

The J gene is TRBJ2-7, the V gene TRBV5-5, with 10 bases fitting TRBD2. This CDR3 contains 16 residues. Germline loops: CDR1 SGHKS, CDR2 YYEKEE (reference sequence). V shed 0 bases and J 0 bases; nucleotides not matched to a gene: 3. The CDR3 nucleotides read TGTGCCAGCAGCTTGGGGCTAGCGGGGGTCTCCTACGAGCAGTACTTC. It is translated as CASSLGLAGVSYEQYF.

CDR3 sequence reads: CASSTALDRGSYNEQFF. The CDR3 nucleotides read TGTGCCAGCAGTACAGCACTTGACAGGGGATCATACAATGAGCAGTTCTTC. The genes are TRBV2 and TRBJ2-1, with TRBD1 identical over 8 bases. V lost 5 bases and J lost 4; bases outside the gene matches: 13. In germline, CDR1 is SNHLY, CDR2 FYNNEI. The CDR3 runs to 17 residues. The variable domain in full, completed from reference TRBV2 and TRBJ2-1, reads EPEVTQTPSHQVTQMGQEVILRCVPISNHLYFYWYRQILGQKVEFLVSFYNNEISEKSEIFDDQFSVERPDGSNFTLKIRSTKLEDSAMYFCASSTALDRGSYNEQFFGPGTRLTVL.

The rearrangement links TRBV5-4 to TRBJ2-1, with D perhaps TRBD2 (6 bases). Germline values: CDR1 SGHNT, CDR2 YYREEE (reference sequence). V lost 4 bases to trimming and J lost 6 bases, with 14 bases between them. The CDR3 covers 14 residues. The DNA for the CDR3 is TGTGCCAGCAGCGTAGTGGAGGGGATCAATGAGCAGTTCTTC. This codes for CASSVVEGINEQFF.

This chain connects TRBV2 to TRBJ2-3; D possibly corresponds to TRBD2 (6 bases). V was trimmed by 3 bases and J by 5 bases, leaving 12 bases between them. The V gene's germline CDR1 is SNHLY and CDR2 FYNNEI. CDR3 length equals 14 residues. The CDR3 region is CASSEGVSGDTQYF. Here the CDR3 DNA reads TGTGCCAGCAGTGAGGGTGTTAGCGGAGATACGCAGTATTTT.

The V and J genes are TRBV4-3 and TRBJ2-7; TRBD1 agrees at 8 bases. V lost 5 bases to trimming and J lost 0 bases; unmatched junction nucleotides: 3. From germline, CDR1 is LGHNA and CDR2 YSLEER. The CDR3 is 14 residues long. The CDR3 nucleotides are TGCGCCAGCAGCGAAGGGACAGGCTCCTACGAGCAGTACTTC. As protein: CASSEGTGSYEQYF.

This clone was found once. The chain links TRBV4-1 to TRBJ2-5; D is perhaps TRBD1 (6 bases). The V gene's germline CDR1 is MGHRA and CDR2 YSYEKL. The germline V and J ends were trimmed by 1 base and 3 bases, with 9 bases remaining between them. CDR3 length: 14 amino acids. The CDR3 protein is CASSQAGQKETQYF. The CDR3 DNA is TGCGCCAGCAGCCAAGCCGGACAGAAAGAGACCCAGTACTTC.

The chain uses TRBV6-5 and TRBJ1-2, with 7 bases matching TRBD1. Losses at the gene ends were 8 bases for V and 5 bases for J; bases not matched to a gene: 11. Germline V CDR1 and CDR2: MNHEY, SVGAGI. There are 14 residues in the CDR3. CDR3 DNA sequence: TGTGCCAGCCATACGGGGGGGACAGTATATGGCTACACCTTC. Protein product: CASHTGGTVYGYTF.

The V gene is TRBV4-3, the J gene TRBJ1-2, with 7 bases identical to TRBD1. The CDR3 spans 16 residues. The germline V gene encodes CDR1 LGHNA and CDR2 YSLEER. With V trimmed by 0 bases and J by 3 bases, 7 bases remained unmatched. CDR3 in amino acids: CASSQDDRAPYYGYTF. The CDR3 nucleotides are TGCGCCAGCAGCCAAGACGACAGGGCCCCCTACTATGGCTACACCTTC.

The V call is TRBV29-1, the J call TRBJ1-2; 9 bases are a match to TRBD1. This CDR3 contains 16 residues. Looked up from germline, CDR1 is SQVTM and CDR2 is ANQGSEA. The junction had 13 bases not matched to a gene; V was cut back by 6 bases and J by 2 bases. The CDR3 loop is CSVRGGQGLSNYGYTF. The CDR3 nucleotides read TGCAGCGTCAGGGGGGGACAGGGCCTCTCCAACTATGGCTACACCTTC.

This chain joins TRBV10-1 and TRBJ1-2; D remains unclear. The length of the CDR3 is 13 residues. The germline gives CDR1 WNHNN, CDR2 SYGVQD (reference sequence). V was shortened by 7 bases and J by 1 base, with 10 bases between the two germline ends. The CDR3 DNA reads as TGCGCCAGCATGGGGAGTATTAACTATGGCTACACCTTC. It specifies CASMGSINYGYTF.

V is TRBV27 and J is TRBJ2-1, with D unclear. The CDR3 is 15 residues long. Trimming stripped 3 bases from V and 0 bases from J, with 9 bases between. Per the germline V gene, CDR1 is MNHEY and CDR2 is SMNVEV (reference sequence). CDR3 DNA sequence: TGTGCCAGCAGTTTCCGGGTTAGCTCCTACAATGAGCAGTTCTTC. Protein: CASSFRVSSYNEQFF.